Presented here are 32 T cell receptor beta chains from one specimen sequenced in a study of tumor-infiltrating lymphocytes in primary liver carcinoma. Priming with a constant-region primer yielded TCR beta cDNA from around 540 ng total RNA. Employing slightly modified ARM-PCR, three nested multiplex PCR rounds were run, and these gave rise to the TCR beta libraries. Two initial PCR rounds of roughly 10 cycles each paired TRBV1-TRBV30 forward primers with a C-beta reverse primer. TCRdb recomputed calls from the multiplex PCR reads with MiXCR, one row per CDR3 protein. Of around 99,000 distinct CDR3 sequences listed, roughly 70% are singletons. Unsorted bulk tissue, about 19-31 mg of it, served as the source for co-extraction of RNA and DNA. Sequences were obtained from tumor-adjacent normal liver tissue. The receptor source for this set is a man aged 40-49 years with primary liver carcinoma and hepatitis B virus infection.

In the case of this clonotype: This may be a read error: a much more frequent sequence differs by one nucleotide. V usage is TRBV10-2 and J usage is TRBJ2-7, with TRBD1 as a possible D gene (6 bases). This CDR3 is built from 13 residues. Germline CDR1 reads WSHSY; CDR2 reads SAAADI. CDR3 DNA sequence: TGCGCCACCGCCAGGGGCTACTCCTACGAGCATTACTTC. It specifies CATARGYSYEHYF.

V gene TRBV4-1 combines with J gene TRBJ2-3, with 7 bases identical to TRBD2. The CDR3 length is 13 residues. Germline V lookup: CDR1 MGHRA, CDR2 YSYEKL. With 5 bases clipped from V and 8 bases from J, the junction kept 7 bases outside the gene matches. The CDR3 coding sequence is TGCGCCAGCAGCTCAACGGGGGGAGGTACGCAGTATTTT. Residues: CASSSTGGGTQYF.

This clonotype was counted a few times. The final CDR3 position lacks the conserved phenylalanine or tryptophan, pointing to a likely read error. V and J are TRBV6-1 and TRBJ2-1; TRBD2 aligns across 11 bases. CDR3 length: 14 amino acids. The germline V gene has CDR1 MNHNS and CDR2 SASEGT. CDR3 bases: TGTGCAAGCTCACTAGCGGGAGCGATCAATGAGCAGTTCTTA. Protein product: CASSLAGAINEQFL.

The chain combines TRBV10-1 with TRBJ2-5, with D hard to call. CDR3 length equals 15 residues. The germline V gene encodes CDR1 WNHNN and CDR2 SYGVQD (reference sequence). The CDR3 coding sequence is TGCTCCAACAGTGAGTCGGGTTATGGACAAGAGACCCAGTACTTC. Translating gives CSNSESGYGQETQYF.

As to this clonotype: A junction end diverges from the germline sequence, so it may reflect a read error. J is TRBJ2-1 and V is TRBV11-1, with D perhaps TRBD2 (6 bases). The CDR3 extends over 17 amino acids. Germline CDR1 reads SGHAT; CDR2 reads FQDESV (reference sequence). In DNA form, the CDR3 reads TGTGCCTGCAGCCTGGGAGTAACGGGAGAAGTTGACAATGAGCAGTTCTTC. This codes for CACSLGVTGEVDNEQFF.

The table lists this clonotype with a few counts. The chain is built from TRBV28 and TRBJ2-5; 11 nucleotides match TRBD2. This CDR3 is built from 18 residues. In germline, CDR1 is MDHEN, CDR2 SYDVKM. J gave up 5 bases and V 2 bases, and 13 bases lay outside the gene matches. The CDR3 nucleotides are TGTGCCAGCAGTTTAACTAGCGGGAGAACGTCCAAAATGGAGACCCAGTACTTC. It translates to CASSLTSGRTSKMETQYF.

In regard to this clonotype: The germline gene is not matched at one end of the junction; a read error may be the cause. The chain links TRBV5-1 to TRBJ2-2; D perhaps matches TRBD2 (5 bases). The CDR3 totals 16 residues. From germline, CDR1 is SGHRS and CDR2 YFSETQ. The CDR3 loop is CASSFRISENTGEPFF. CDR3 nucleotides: TGCGCCAGCAGCTTCCGCATTAGCGAGAATACCGGGGAGCCGTTTTTT. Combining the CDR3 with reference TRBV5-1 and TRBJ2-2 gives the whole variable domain KAGVTQTPRYLIKTRGQQVTLSCSPISGHRSVSWYQQTPGQGLQFLFEYFSETQRNKGNFPGRFSGRQFSNSRSEMNVSTLELGDSALYLCASSFRISENTGEPFFGEGSRLTVL.

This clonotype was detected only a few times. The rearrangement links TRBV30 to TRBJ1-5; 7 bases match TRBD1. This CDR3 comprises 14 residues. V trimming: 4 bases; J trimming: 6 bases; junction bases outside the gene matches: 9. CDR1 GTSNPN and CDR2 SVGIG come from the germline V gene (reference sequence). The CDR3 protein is CAWTQGSEAQPQHF. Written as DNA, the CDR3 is TGTGCCTGGACACAGGGGAGTGAAGCTCAGCCCCAGCATTTT.

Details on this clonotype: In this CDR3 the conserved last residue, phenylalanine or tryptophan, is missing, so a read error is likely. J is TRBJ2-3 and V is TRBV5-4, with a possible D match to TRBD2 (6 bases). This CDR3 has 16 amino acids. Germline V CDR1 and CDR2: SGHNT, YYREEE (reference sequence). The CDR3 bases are TGTGCCAGCAGCGAAGATAGCGGAGCTAGCACAGATACACAGTATATT. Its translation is CASSEDSGASTDTQYI.

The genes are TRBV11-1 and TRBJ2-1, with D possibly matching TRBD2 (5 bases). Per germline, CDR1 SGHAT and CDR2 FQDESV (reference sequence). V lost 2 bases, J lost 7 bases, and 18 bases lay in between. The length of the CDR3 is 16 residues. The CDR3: CASSLRAGGTSNEQFF. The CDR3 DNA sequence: TGTGCCAGCAGCTTAAGGGCTGGAGGAACGTCGAATGAGCAGTTCTTC.

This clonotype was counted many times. The CDR3 bases are TGCGCCAGCAGCCGAGGGACTAGCGGGCGATCCTACAATGAGCAGTTCTTC. Encoded protein: CASSRGTSGRSYNEQFF. V is TRBV4-1 and J is TRBJ2-1; 12 bases are a match to TRBD2. Trimming removed 4 bases from V and 1 base from J; junction bases left unmatched: 5. The CDR3 is 17 residues long. Looked up from germline, CDR1 is MGHRA and CDR2 is YSYEKL.

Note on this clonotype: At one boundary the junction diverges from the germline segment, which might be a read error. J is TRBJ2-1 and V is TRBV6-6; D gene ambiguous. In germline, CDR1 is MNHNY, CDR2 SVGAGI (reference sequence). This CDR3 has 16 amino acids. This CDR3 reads CASSYSFQQACNEEFF. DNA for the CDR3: TGTGCCAGCAGTTACTCGTTCCAGCAAGCCTGCAATGAGGAGTTCTTC.

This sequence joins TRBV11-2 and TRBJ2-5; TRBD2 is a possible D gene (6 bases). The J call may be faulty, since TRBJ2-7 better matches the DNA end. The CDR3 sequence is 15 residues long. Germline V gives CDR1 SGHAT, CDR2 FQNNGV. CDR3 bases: TGTGCCAGCAGCTTAGCTCGGGGGAGTGATATCGAGCAGTACGTC. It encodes CASSLARGSDIEQYV.

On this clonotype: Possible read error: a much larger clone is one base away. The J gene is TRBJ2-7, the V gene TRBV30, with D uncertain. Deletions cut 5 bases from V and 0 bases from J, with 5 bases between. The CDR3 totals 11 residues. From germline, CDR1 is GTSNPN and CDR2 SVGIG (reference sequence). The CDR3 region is CAWDSSYEQYF. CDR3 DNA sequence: TGTGCCTGGGATAGCTCCTACGAGCAGTACTTC.

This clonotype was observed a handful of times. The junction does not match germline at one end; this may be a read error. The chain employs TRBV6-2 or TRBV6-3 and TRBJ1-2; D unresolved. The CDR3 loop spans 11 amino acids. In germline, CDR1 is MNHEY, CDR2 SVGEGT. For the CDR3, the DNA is TGTGCTAGCAGTTACATGGATGGCTACACCTTC. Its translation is CASSYMDGYTF.

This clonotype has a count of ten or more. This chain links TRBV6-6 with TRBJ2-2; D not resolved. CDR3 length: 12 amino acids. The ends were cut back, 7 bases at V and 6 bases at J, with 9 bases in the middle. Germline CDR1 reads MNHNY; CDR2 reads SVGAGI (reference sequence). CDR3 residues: CASTLSSGELFF. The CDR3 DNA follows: TGTGCCAGCACCCTATCCTCCGGGGAGCTGTTTTTT.

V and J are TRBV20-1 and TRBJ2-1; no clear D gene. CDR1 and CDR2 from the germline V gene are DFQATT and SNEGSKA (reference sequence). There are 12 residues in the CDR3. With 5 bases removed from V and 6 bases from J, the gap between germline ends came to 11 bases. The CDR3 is CSALPNGNEQFF. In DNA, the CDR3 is TGCAGTGCTTTGCCTAACGGCAATGAGCAGTTCTTC.

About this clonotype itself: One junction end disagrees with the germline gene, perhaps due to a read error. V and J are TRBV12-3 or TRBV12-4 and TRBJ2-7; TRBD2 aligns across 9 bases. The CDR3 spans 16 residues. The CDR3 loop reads CASEPGLADSYYEQYF. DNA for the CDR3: TGTGCCAGCGAACCGGGACTAGCAGACAGCTACTACGAGCAGTATTTC.

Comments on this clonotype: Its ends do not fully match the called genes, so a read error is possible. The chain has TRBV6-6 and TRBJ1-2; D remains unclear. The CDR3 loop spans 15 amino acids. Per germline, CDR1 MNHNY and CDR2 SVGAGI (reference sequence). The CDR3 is CASAFPTGANYSYTF. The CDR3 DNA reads TGTGCCAGCGCATTCCCGACTGGAGCTAACTATAGCTACACCTTC.

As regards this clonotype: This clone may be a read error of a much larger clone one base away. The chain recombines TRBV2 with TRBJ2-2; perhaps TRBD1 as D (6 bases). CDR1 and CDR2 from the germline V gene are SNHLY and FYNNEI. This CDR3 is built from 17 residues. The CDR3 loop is CACSEAGVRSGTGELFF. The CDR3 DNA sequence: TGTGCCTGCAGTGAAGCAGGGGTCCGATCTGGCACCGGGGAGCTGTTTTTT.

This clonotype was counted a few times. The CDR3 loop is CASSEWQLVYEQYF. The CDR3 region has the DNA TGTGCCAGCAGTGAATGGCAGCTCGTCTACGAGCAGTACTTC. This chain uses TRBV25-1 with TRBJ2-7; D gene ambiguous. The CDR3 spans 14 residues. Germline CDR1 is MGHDK and CDR2 is SYGVNS. V lost 1 base and J lost 3, with 10 bases in between.

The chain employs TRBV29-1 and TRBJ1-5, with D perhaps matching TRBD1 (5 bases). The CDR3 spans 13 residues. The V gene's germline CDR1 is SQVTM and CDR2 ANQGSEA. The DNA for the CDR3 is TGCAGTGCCGGTGGGGGAGCGAATGAGCTCCAGCATTTT. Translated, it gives CSAGGGANELQHF.

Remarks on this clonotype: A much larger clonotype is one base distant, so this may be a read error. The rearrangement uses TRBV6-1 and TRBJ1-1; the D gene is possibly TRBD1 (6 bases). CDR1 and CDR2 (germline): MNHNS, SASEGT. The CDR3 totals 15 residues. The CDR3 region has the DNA TGTGCCAGCAGCGTTCAACAGGGTCGGAGTACTGAAGCTTCCTTT. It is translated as CASSVQQGRSTEASF.

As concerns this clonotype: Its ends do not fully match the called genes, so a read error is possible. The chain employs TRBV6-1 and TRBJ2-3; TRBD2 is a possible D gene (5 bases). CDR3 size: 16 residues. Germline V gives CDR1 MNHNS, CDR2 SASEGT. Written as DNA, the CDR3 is TGTGCCAGCAGTGAAGCTCCCAGAGGGAGCACGGATACGCAGTATTTT. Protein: CASSEAPRGSTDTQYF.

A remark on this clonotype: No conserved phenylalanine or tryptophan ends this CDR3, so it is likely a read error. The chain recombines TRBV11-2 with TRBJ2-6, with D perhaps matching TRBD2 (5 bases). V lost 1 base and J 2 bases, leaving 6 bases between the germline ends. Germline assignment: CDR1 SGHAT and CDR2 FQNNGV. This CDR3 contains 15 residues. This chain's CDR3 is CASSLVEAGANVLTS. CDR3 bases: TGTGCCAGCAGCTTAGTGGAGGCTGGGGCCAACGTCCTGACTTCC.

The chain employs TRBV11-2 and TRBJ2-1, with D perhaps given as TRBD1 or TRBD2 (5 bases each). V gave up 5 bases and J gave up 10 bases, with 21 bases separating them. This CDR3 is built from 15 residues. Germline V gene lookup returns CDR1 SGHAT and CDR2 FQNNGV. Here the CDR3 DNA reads TGTGCCAGCAGCAGACGGGGTGTGGGGGTCGGGGAGCAGTTCTTC. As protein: CASSRRGVGVGEQFF.

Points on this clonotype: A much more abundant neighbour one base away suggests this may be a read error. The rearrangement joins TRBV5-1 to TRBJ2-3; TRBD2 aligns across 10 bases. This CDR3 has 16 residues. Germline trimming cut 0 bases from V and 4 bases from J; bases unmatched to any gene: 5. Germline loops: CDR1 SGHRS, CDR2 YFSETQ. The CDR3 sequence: CASSLELAGTSDTQYF. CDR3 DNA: TGCGCCAGCAGCTTGGAACTAGCGGGAACCTCAGATACGCAGTATTTT.

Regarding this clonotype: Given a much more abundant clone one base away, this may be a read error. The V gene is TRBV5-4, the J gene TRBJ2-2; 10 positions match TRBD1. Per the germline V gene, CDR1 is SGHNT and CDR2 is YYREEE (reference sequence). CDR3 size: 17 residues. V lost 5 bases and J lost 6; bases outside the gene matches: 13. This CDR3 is CASSVHPGTGAAGELFF. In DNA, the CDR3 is TGTGCCAGCAGTGTGCACCCCGGGACAGGGGCCGCCGGGGAGCTGTTTTTT.

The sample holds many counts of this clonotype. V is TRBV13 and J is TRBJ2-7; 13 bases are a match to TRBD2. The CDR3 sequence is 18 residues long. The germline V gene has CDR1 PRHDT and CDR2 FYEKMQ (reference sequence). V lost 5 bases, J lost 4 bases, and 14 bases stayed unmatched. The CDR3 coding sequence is TGTGCCAGCAGCGTCGGACTAGCGGGGGCAAGTGGGAGGTACGAGCAGTACTTC. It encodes CASSVGLAGASGRYEQYF.

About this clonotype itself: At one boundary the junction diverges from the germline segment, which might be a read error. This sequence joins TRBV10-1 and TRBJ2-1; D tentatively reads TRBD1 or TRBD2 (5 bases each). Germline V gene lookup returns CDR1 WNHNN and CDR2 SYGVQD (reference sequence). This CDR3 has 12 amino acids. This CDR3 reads CASSEWGSEHFF. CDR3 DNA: TGCGCCAGCAGTGAATGGGGGAGTGAGCACTTCTTC.

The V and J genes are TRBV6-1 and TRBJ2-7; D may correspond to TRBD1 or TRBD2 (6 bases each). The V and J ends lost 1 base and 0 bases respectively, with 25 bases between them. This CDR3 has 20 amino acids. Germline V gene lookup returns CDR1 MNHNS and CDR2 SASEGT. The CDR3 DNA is TGTGCCAGCAGTGAAGGGGTTCCGAAACAGGGAGGATGGAGCTCCTACGAGCAGTACTTC. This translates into CASSEGVPKQGGWSSYEQYF.

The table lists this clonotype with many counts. This CDR3 is CASSYYSGRATGELFF. The CDR3 DNA follows: TGTGCCAGCAGTTACTATAGCGGGAGGGCGACCGGGGAGCTGTTTTTT. This chain connects TRBV6-5 to TRBJ2-2; 11 positions match TRBD2. The germline V gene encodes CDR1 MNHEY and CDR2 SVGAGI. CDR3 length equals 16 residues. V lost 1 base and J lost 5; bases outside the gene matches: 3.